The 22 T cell receptor beta chains below come from one sample, sequenced in a study of cytomegalovirus exposure and HLA in healthy donors. Use of 60 Vbeta and 13 Jbeta primers characterized the PCR. The method was immunoSEQ multiplex PCR; TCRdb's version includes in-frame clones alone and lacks a portion of them. The repertoire holds about 150,000 clones, with about four fifths as singletons. Sequencing was carried out using PBMCs. All receptors come from a woman in her forties in good health and CMV-seronegative.

V is TRBV7-9 and J is TRBJ2-5; perhaps TRBD2 as D (6 bases). The germline CDR1 and CDR2 sequences are SEHNR and FQNEAQ (reference sequence). The CDR3 covers 14 residues. The germline V and J ends were trimmed by 3 bases and 2 bases, with 10 bases remaining between them. The CDR3 loop is CASSFREKQETQYF. The CDR3 nucleotides are TGTGCCAGCAGCTTCCGGGAGAAACAAGAGACCCAGTACTTC. Full variable domain (rest looked up from reference TRBV7-9 and TRBJ2-5): DTGVSQNPRHKITKRGQNVTFRCDPISEHNRLYWYRQTLGQGPEFLTYFQNEAQLEKSRLLSDRFSAERPKGSFSTLEIQRTEQGDSAMYLCASSFREKQETQYFGPGTRLLVL.

This sequence joins TRBV5-6 and TRBJ2-7; perhaps TRBD1 as D (6 bases). The germline V and J ends were trimmed by 4 bases and 5 bases, with 13 bases remaining between them. The germline V gene has CDR1 SGHDT and CDR2 YYEEEE. The CDR3 consists of 13 residues. The CDR3 nucleotides are TGTGCCAGCAGCGATGTGGACAGAGACGAGCAGTACTTC. Encoded protein: CASSDVDRDEQYF.

This rearrangement joins TRBV4-2 to TRBJ1-1; 12 nucleotides agree with TRBD1. The CDR3 has 15 residues. V was clipped by 1 base and J by 3 bases; unmatched bases: 0. The germline CDR1 and CDR2 sequences are LGHNA and YNFKEQ. CDR3 sequence (DNA): TGTGCCAGCAGCCAAGGGGACAGGGGGCACACTGAAGCTTTCTTT. It codes for CASSQGDRGHTEAFF.

The J gene is TRBJ1-3, the V gene TRBV2; 9 positions agree with TRBD1. This CDR3 spans 16 amino acids. V lost 1 base to trimming and J lost 1 base; unmatched junction nucleotides: 2. Germline CDR1 reads SNHLY; CDR2 reads FYNNEI. The CDR3 DNA follows: TGTGCCAGCAGTGAAGTGGACAGGGGATCTGGAAACACCATATATTTT. Its protein product is CASSEVDRGSGNTIYF.

The V and J genes are TRBV7-3 and TRBJ2-7, with 8 bases aligning to TRBD2. V shed 3 bases and J 4 bases; nucleotides not matched to a gene: 8. CDR3 length: 15 residues. In germline, CDR1 is SGHTA, CDR2 FQGTGA. The CDR3 DNA is TGTGCCAGCAGCTTGTCCGGCGGGGGGTCATACGAGCAGTACTTC. The encoded protein is CASSLSGGGSYEQYF.

This clone was seen a few times. Sequence at one end of the junction differs from germline and may be a read error. The chain joins TRBV5-1 to TRBJ2-7; TRBD1 matches 7 bases. The length of the CDR3 is 15 residues. The germline V gene has CDR1 SGHRS and CDR2 YFSETQ. The CDR3: CASTLGAGTEGKQYF. The DNA of the CDR3 is TGCGCCAGCACCTTGGGTGCCGGGACAGAGGGAAAGCAGTACTTC. The complete variable domain, with remaining parts taken from reference TRBV5-1 and TRBJ2-7, reads KAGVTQTPRYLIKTRGQQVTLSCSPISGHRSVSWYQQTPGQGLQFLFEYFSETQRNKGNFPGRFSGRQFSNSRSEMNVSTLELGDSALYLCASTLGAGTEGKQYFGPGTRLTVT.

The chain uses TRBV6-1 and TRBJ2-7, with 13 bases matching TRBD2. The CDR3 loop spans 15 amino acids. The trim removed 6 bases at V and 2 bases at J, leaving 4 bases unmatched. Germline V gene data show CDR1 as MNHNS and CDR2 as SASEGT. The CDR3 reads CASRMGLAGPYEQYF. The DNA of the CDR3 is TGTGCCAGCAGGATGGGACTAGCGGGGCCCTACGAGCAGTACTTC.

The CDR3 DNA sequence: TGTGCCAGCAGCCCAACCGGGACAGAGGTCTACGAGCAGTACTTC. Amino acids: CASSPTGTEVYEQYF. The chain links TRBV9 to TRBJ2-7, with 7 bases lining up with TRBD1. The V gene end was trimmed by 4 bases and the J gene end by 3 bases; junction bases not matched to a gene: 10. Germline CDR1 SGDLS, CDR2 YYNGEE. The CDR3 runs to 15 residues. Full variable domain (outside the CDR3, taken from reference TRBV9 and TRBJ2-7): DSGVTQTPKHLITATGQRVTLRCSPRSGDLSVYWYQQSLDQGLQFLIQYYNGEERAKGNILERFSAQQFPDLHSELNLSSLELGDSALYFCASSPTGTEVYEQYFGPGTRLTVT.

The chain couples TRBV5-1 to TRBJ1-4; D perhaps matches TRBD1 (6 bases). The CDR3 is 16 amino acids. V was cut by 3 bases and J by 6 bases, with 18 bases left in between. CDR1 and CDR2 (germline): SGHRS, YFSETQ. This CDR3 is CASSWTTGEGDEKLFF. CDR3 DNA: TGCGCCAGCAGCTGGACGACAGGAGAAGGGGATGAAAAACTGTTTTTT.

The gene calls are TRBV25-1 and TRBJ2-6; maybe TRBD1 (5 bases). CDR3 length: 15 residues. CDR1 and CDR2 from the germline V gene are MGHDK and SYGVNS. V gave up 4 bases and J gave up 2 bases, with 9 bases separating them. CDR3 amino acids: CASSGGFPGANVLTF. Written as DNA, the CDR3 is TGTGCCAGCAGTGGGGGCTTTCCTGGGGCCAACGTCCTGACTTTC.

This sequence joins TRBV9 and TRBJ2-1; TRBD2 agrees at 13 bases. The CDR3 runs to 16 residues. V was clipped by 3 bases and J by 4 bases; unmatched bases: 4. Per germline, CDR1 SGDLS and CDR2 YYNGEE. The CDR3: CASSGGTSGAYNEQFF. CDR3 in DNA: TGTGCCAGCAGCGGGGGGACTAGCGGGGCTTACAATGAGCAGTTCTTC. The whole variable domain, filled in from reference TRBV9 and TRBJ2-1, reads DSGVTQTPKHLITATGQRVTLRCSPRSGDLSVYWYQQSLDQGLQFLIQYYNGEERAKGNILERFSAQQFPDLHSELNLSSLELGDSALYFCASSGGTSGAYNEQFFGPGTRLTVL.

The V gene is TRBV10-3, the J gene TRBJ1-1; D call uncertain. This CDR3 is built from 13 residues. The germline V gene has CDR1 ENHRY and CDR2 SYGVKD. Trimming removed 4 bases from V and 3 bases from J, with 9 bases in between. CDR3 in amino acids: CAISALGDTEAFF. CDR3 coding DNA: TGTGCCATCAGTGCCCTCGGGGACACTGAAGCTTTCTTT.

V gene TRBV27 combines with J gene TRBJ2-6, with 7 bases aligning to TRBD1. This CDR3 is 17 amino acids long. CDR1 and CDR2 from the germline V gene are MNHEY and SMNVEV (reference sequence). J gave up 0 bases and V 3 bases, and 5 bases lay outside the gene matches. This chain's CDR3 is CASSLTGIISGANVLTF. CDR3 sequence (DNA): TGTGCCAGCAGTTTGACAGGGATCATCTCTGGGGCCAACGTCCTGACTTTC. Complete variable domain (other parts from reference TRBV27 and TRBJ2-6): EAQVTQNPRYLITVTGKKLTVTCSQNMNHEYMSWYRQDPGLGLRQIYYSMNVEVTDKGDVPEGYKVSRKEKRNFPLILESPSPNQTSLYFCASSLTGIISGANVLTFGAGSRLTVL.

A single count supports this clone. CDR3 loop: CASSEWGLNQPQHF. The CDR3 DNA reads TGTGCCAGCAGTGAATGGGGCCTCAATCAGCCCCAGCATTTT. The chain is built from TRBV6-1 and TRBJ1-5; possibly TRBD1 for D (5 bases). V was cut by 2 bases and J by 3 bases, with 8 bases left in between. CDR1 is MNHNS, CDR2 SASEGT, per germline. CDR3 length: 14 amino acids.

The V call is TRBV6-5, the J call TRBJ2-5, with 7 bases that match TRBD1. The J call may be incorrect, as the DNA end agrees better with TRBJ2-7. This CDR3 has 16 amino acids. Germline V gene sequence: CDR1 MNHEY, CDR2 SVGAGI. In DNA form, the CDR3 reads TGTGCCAGCAGTTACTCGACGGCAGGGGGCTCCTACGAGCAGTACTTC. It encodes CASSYSTAGGSYEQYF.

The V and J genes are TRBV12-5 and TRBJ2-3, with 11 bases lining up with TRBD2. The CDR3 has 14 amino acids. V trimming: 5 bases; J trimming: 4 bases; junction bases outside the gene matches: 2. Germline V gene data show CDR1 as LGHNT and CDR2 as FRNRAP. CDR3 sequence (DNA): TGTGCTAGTGGTATGGGACTAGCGGCAGATACGCAGTATTTT. Protein product: CASGMGLAADTQYF.

The V gene is TRBV10-1, the J gene TRBJ2-2; the match to TRBD2 covers 8 bases. V trimming: 8 bases; J trimming: 6 bases; junction bases outside the gene matches: 8. Germline V gene sequence: CDR1 WNHNN, CDR2 SYGVQD (reference sequence). The CDR3 runs to 14 residues. CDR3 DNA sequence: TGCGCCAGCCAAAGCGGGGGTTCGGCCGGGGAGCTGTTTTTT. Translated: CASQSGGSAGELFF.

This chain's CDR3 is CSVDSGSDEQFF. The CDR3 nucleotides read TGCAGCGTTGATTCAGGGTCCGATGAGCAGTTCTTC. This chain joins TRBV29-1 and TRBJ2-1; D may be TRBD1 (5 bases). The germline CDR1 and CDR2 sequences are SQVTM and ANQGSEA. Between the trimmed V and J ends, which lost 3 bases and 8 bases, there was a span of 11 bases. This CDR3 contains 12 residues.

The rearrangement uses TRBV5-5 and TRBJ1-1; a possible D gene is TRBD1 (5 bases). Trimming left V 2 bases short and J 4 bases short, with 18 bases between. Germline values: CDR1 SGHKS, CDR2 YYEKEE (reference sequence). The CDR3 totals 16 residues. CDR3 DNA sequence: TGTGCCAGCAGCTTACGTCGGGGAGGGGACGTCACTGAAGCTTTCTTT. Translated, it gives CASSLRRGGDVTEAFF.

The chain joins TRBV4-1 to TRBJ2-2, with a tentative D call TRBD2 (6 bases). The length of the CDR3 is 17 residues. From germline, CDR1 is MGHRA and CDR2 YSYEKL. V was shortened by 4 bases and J by 6 bases, with 21 bases between the two germline ends. The CDR3 nucleotides are TGCGCCAGCAGCCCGCCGACAGCCCCGCCGGGGGCCGGGGAGCTGTTTTTT. This gives the protein CASSPPTAPPGAGELFF.

This chain links TRBV15 with TRBJ2-6; possibly TRBD1 for D (5 bases). The CDR3 totals 15 residues. Germline CDR1 and CDR2: LNHNV and YYDKDF (reference sequence). The V end was cut by 6 bases, the J end by 4 bases, with 13 bases between. The CDR3, as DNA: TGTGCCACCAGTACGGACATTTACGGGGCCAACGTCCTGACTTTC. Amino acid sequence: CATSTDIYGANVLTF.

DNA for the CDR3: TGTGCCAGCAGCGTACTAGCGGGGGGAGGCACCGGGGAGCTGTTTTTT. Its translation is CASSVLAGGGTGELFF. The V gene is TRBV9, the J gene TRBJ2-2; 11 bases are shared with TRBD2. The germline V gene has CDR1 SGDLS and CDR2 YYNGEE. The V and J ends lost 1 base and 4 bases, in that order; junction bases with no gene match: 3. The CDR3 has 16 amino acids.